This record concerns one T cell receptor (beta chain) sequence. Its antigen is not yet known. No per-base quality is available; no much larger clone lies one base away. The immunoSEQ Assay, a bias-controlled multiplex PCR, was used to amplify TCRbeta CDR3 regions from genomic DNA. In the source study's methods: The number of nucleated cells in each sample was estimated from the amplification of reference gene primers within the assay. Sequence reads were collapsed and filtered to measure the absolute abundance of every unique TCRbeta CDR3 rearrangement. Productive Simpson clonality was computed per sample as the square root of Simpson's diversity index over productive rearrangements. TCRdb obtained this table from immuneACCESS and retained in-frame rearrangements with V and J assigned. These tables miss some clones; where compared with another copy, unresolved V genes account for less than half of the shortfall, and the remainder is unexplained. The V and J calls and clone size are taken from that table; D and trimming were inferred from the DNA. Present in this sample are 65,000 to 75,000 clones, approximately 89% of which were seen just once. The ten largest clones add up to 4.5% to 5% of the sample.

The data stem from a study of blood T cell repertoires in COVID-19 (dated by TCRdb to about 2020). Regarding the complete study: Collaborator samples came from the United States, Italy and Spain and covered acute and convalescent phases of COVID-19. Deeply sampled blood TCRbeta repertoires from subjects exposed to, actively infected with, or recovered from COVID-19 were included in the dataset. The sample metadata nearly always contained a de-identified subject ID, COVID-19 status, age in years and sex. The prospective study material was composed of cDNA or gDNA derived from T cells, B-cell-depleted T cells, or PBMCs. The samples were drawn from two sources: the first 160 participants of the ongoing ImmuneRACE study, and 950 to 1,500 subjects contributed by 6 global collaborators. The repertoires were released in a freely available public database intended as a resource for research on the immune response to SARS-CoV-2. Where available, HLA class I and class II types were taken from metadata supplied by the sample provider and were not determined by assay-based typing.

Collaborating institutions collected whole blood in K2EDTA tubes following their own protocols. For TCRbeta analysis, collaborator samples were shipped as frozen whole blood, as isolated PBMCs, or as DNA extracted from either sample type. Spanning cysteine to phenylalanine, the CDR3 consists of 16 amino acids. The CDR3 DNA has 48 bases and is translated from base 1. After removal of 1 base from V and 5 bases from J, the junction retains 5 bases not matched to a gene. Looking up the germline V gene yields CDR1 MDHEN and CDR2 SYDVKM. Overall results and qualifications from the work: The quantity of clinical and demographic metadata differed by source and by participant and was supplied without curation.

The chain couples TRBV28 to TRBJ2-3; the junction holds 11 bases that match TRBD2. The specimen sequenced was peripheral blood. The sequence derives from a woman aged 50 to 65 with active COVID-19. The CDR3 protein is CASSLLAGGTRDTQYF. The sequenced DNA: TGTGCCAGCAGTTTATTAGCGGGAGGGACGCGAGATACGCAGTATTTT.